A selection of T cell receptor beta chains follows, all from one sample in a study of blood T cell repertoires in COVID-19. This table comes from immunoSEQ multiplex PCR, and its TCRdb copy is limited to in-frame clones, with some not included. The sample consists of over 130,000 clones, about nine tenths of them appearing once. Sequencing input: peripheral blood. These receptor sequences come from a human donor in a cohort sampled during active COVID-19. The CDR3 runs from the conserved cysteine through the conserved F or W. The D gene is left open where the match is weak. Expanded clones are given a class, and other clones once, few, many or no size at all.

J	size	V	D	DNA	CDR3
TRBJ2-6	few	TRBV19	-	TGTGCCAGTAGTATACTCAGGCGGGGACCTGGGGCCAACGTCCTGACTTTC	CASSILRRGPGANVLTF
TRBJ1-1	once	TRBV7-6	-	TGTGCCAGCAGCCCGGGTCGGGAGAACACTGAAGCTTTCTTT	CASSPGRENTEAFF
TRBJ2-2	-	TRBV7-7	-	TGTGCTAGCAGCTTAGAGATCGGAGCCGGGGAGCTGTTTTTT	CASSLEIGAGELFF
TRBJ2-1	-	TRBV27	TRBD1	TGTGCCAGCAGCCTCGGACAGGGGAGTTACAATGAGCAGTTCTTC	CASSLGQGSYNEQFF
TRBJ2-4	-	TRBV5-8	TRBD1	TGTGCCAGCAGCAAAGGGACAGCAAAAAACATTCAGTACTTC	CASSKGTAKNIQYF
TRBJ1-1	-	TRBV7-2	-	TGTGCCAGCAGTCGTATGGGGGGGCGGCCCACTGAAGCTTTCTTT	CASSRMGGRPTEAFF
TRBJ2-7	-	TRBV4-3	-	TGCGCCAGCAGCCTAAACTGGCGGGCATCCTCCTACGAGCAGTACTTC	CASSLNWRASSYEQYF
TRBJ1-3	-	TRBV2	TRBD1	TGTGCCAGCAGTCGTACAGGGGGCGTAGGCGGGAACACCATATATTTT	CASSRTGGVGGNTIYF
TRBJ2-7	-	TRBV5-1	TRBD1	TGCGCCAGCAGCTTGGGACAGGGGTCTGCCTACGAGCAGTACTTC	CASSLGQGSAYEQYF
TRBJ2-7	-	TRBV7-2	-	TGTGCCAGCAGCCGGGCGCAGGGTTCCTACGAGCAGTACTTC	CASSRAQGSYEQYF
TRBJ1-1	-	TRBV25-1	TRBD1	TGTGCCAGCAGGACGGACAGGGGAAACACTGAAGCTTTCTTT	CASRTDRGNTEAFF
TRBJ2-1	-	TRBV7-3	-	TGTGCCAGCAGCCCGGACTTGTTTTCATCCTACAATGAGCAGTTCTTC	CASSPDLFSSYNEQFF
TRBJ2-3	-	TRBV18	TRBD1	TGTGCCAGCTCACTCTCAGGGGGCCGCACAGATACGCAGTATTTT	CASSLSGGRTDTQYF
TRBJ2-7	-	TRBV5-1	TRBD2	TGCGCCAGCAGCTTGGCCCCTAGCGGGGGGGCCGGCTCCTACGAGCAGTACTTC	CASSLAPSGGAGSYEQYF
TRBJ1-2	-	TRBV7-9	-	TGTGCCAGCAGCCAAGGAGGGTACAATGGCTACACCTTC	CASSQGGYNGYTF
TRBJ1-1	-	TRBV5-1	-	TGCGCCAGCAGCTTGGGTAATCCGACTGAAGCTTTCTTT	CASSLGNPTEAFF
TRBJ1-5	-	TRBV15	-	TGTGCCACCAGCAGAGCCTGGACAGTTCACCCCCAGCATTTT	CATSRAWTVHPQHF
TRBJ1-2	-	TRBV6-5	TRBD1	TGTGCCACCCGGACAGGTCTTTCTGGGGGCTACACCTTC	CATRTGLSGGYTF
TRBJ1-3	-	TRBV7-3	-	TGTGCCAGCAGCTCTGATACCGGGGCTGGAAACACCATATATTTT	CASSSDTGAGNTIYF
TRBJ1-2	-	TRBV7-9	-	TGTGCCAGCAGCCCGGAGGGGAGCTACTATGGCTACACCTTC	CASSPEGSYYGYTF
TRBJ2-7	-	TRBV7-2	-	TGTGCCAGCAGCTTCCAGGGCTCCTACGAGCAGTACTTC	CASSFQGSYEQYF
TRBJ1-4	-	TRBV4-1	-	TGCGCCAGCAGCCAAGCGCAGGGCAGTTGGCTAAAACTGTTTTTT	CASSQAQGSWLKLFF
TRBJ2-6	-	TRBV13	TRBD1	TGTGCCAGCAGCTTAGGGGGACAGGGGGCGCTGGGGGCCAACGTCCTGACTTTC	CASSLGGQGALGANVLTF
TRBJ1-3	-	TRBV4-2	-	TGTGCCAGCAGCCAAGAGTTCTACTCTGGAAACACCATATATTTT	CASSQEFYSGNTIYF
TRBJ2-7	-	TRBV7-8	TRBD2	TGTGCCAGCAGACCAGTGGGGACTAGGGTCTACGAGCAGTACTTC	CASRPVGTRVYEQYF
TRBJ1-5	few	TRBV21-1	-	TGTGCCAGCAGGACAGGGGCGGGCAATCAGCCCCAGCATTTT	CASRTGAGNQPQHF
TRBJ2-1	-	TRBV12-3/TRBV12-4	-	TGTGCCAGCAGTTTTTGGGGGGACAATGAGCAGTTCTTC	CASSFWGDNEQFF
TRBJ1-1	-	TRBV7-9	TRBD1	TGTGCCAGCAGCCCGGGGACAGGGGGGATGAACACTGAAGCTTTCTTT	CASSPGTGGMNTEAFF
TRBJ2-6	-	TRBV5-1	-	TGCGCCAGCAGCTTGAATTTCCCTGCTGGGGCCAACGTCCTGACTTTC	CASSLNFPAGANVLTF
TRBJ2-2	-	TRBV7-9	-	TGTGCCAGCAGCTTAGGGGCAGGGGAGCTGTTTTTT	CASSLGAGELFF
TRBJ2-2	-	TRBV7-8	-	TGTGCCAGCAGTCCCTCGGCTCTGGCGGGGAACACCGGGGAGCTGTTTTTT	CASSPSALAGNTGELFF
TRBJ2-5	-	TRBV29-1	-	TGCAGCGAGAGTGGACAGCGGCAAGAGACCCAGTACTTC	CSESGQRQETQYF
TRBJ2-3	-	TRBV27	TRBD1	TGTGCCAGCAGTTTATTGGGGGCCGGGACAGGGAACCCAGATACGCAGTATTTT	CASSLLGAGTGNPDTQYF
TRBJ2-7	once	TRBV3-1/TRBV3-2	TRBD2	TGTGCCAGCAGCCCTGGGGGGGGATCTGACGAGCAGTACTTC	CASSPGGGSDEQYF
TRBJ1-5	-	TRBV7-6	-	TGTGCCAGCAGCTTAGAGCCCAGGGAGGGCAATCAGCCCCAGCATTTT	CASSLEPREGNQPQHF
TRBJ2-3	-	TRBV15	-	TGTGCCACCAGCAGAGCCCAGGACAGTAGAAGCACAGATACGCAGTATTTT	CATSRAQDSRSTDTQYF
TRBJ2-1	-	TRBV9	TRBD2	TGTGCCAGCAGCGGGCGGGGGGCCCTTCACAATGAGCAGTTCTTC	CASSGRGALHNEQFF
TRBJ1-5	few	TRBV6-2/TRBV6-3	TRBD1	TGTGCCAGCAGTCAGCAGGGGGGTCAGCCCCAGCATTTT	CASSQQGGQPQHF
TRBJ2-1	-	TRBV10-2	-	TGCGCCAGCAGTGACGGGGGGCCCTACAATGAGCAGTTCTTC	CASSDGGPYNEQFF
TRBJ2-7	-	TRBV30	TRBD1	TGTGCCTGGAGTCCGGGACAGGACTACGAGCAGTACTTC	CAWSPGQDYEQYF
TRBJ1-2	-	TRBV9	-	TGTGCCAGCAGCGCCGGGGTTGCTAACTATGGCTACACCTTC	CASSAGVANYGYTF
TRBJ2-3	-	TRBV18	-	TGTGCCAGCTCACCAGGACTCGACGGTACGCAGTATTTT	CASSPGLDGTQYF
TRBJ2-3	-	TRBV10-3	TRBD2	TGTGCCATCAGTGAGCCTAGCGGGTCAGATACGCAGTATTTT	CAISEPSGSDTQYF
TRBJ2-5	-	TRBV7-3	-	TGTGCCAGCAGCCGAATCCCGGGACTCCAAGAGACCCAGTACTTC	CASSRIPGLQETQYF
TRBJ2-7	-	TRBV6-1	-	TGTGCCAGCAGTGAATTAGGCTTAATTTCTAGCGAGCAGTACTTC	CASSELGLISSEQYF
TRBJ2-7	-	TRBV2	-	TGTGCCAGCAGTGAAGCGCTAACAGGTTCCTACGAGCAGTACTTC	CASSEALTGSYEQYF
TRBJ2-7	-	TRBV7-9	-	TGTGCCAGCAGCTTAGGGGCGCTGAACTACGAGCAGTACTTC	CASSLGALNYEQYF
TRBJ2-4	-	TRBV9	TRBD1	TGTGCCAGCAGCGAAGACAGGGCAGGAGCCAAAAACATTCAGTACTTC	CASSEDRAGAKNIQYF
TRBJ1-6	-	TRBV3-1/TRBV3-2	-	TGTGCCAGCAGCCAAGTTCGGCAGGCCCTTTCACCCCTCCACTTT	CASSQVRQALSPLHF
TRBJ2-7	-	TRBV7-2	-	TGTGCCAGCAGCAGGGACTTCTCCTACGAGCAGTACTTC	CASSRDFSYEQYF
TRBJ1-4	-	TRBV18	TRBD1	TGTGCCAGCTCACTCCAGACAGGGGCTAATGAAAAACTGTTTTTT	CASSLQTGANEKLFF
TRBJ2-7	-	TRBV19	-	TGTGCCAGTAGTATGGGGCACCTTCCCTCCTACGAGCAGTACTTC	CASSMGHLPSYEQYF
TRBJ2-5	-	TRBV7-6	TRBD1	TGTGCCAGCAGCCAAGGACAGGGAATAGAGACCCAGTACTTC	CASSQGQGIETQYF
TRBJ1-1	once	TRBV25-1	-	TGTGCCAGCAGTGAATTGGGGGGGGCCACTGAAGCTTTCTTT	CASSELGGATEAFF
TRBJ2-7	-	TRBV5-1	-	TGCGCCAGCAGCTCACAGGGTGAGGAAGGCTACGAGCAGTACTTC	CASSSQGEEGYEQYF
TRBJ2-5	-	TRBV2	-	TGTGCCGGCCGGGACACCAAGAGACCCCAGTACTTC	CAGRDTKRPQYF
TRBJ2-2	-	TRBV9	TRBD2	TGTGCCAGCAGCGTAGGACTAGCTGCTGCCGGGGAGCTGTTTTTT	CASSVGLAAAGELFF
TRBJ1-2	-	TRBV19	TRBD1	TGTGCCAGTAGTATCACAGGGGGGAACTATGGCTACACCTTC	CASSITGGNYGYTF
TRBJ2-7	-	TRBV27	TRBD2	TGTGCCAGCAGTCCTCTAGCGGCCCCATCCGAGCAGTACTTC	CASSPLAAPSEQYF
TRBJ2-7	-	TRBV6-5	TRBD2	TGTGCCAGCAGTTACGGGGTAGCGGGGGCCCTAGGGCAGTACTTC	CASSYGVAGALGQYF